A single sample is the source of the 24 T cell receptor beta chains below, sequenced in a study of radiotherapy plus CTLA-4 blockade in lung cancer. Clones were read by immunoSEQ multiplex PCR, and TCRdb kept only the in-frame ones, dropping some. The data hold tens of thousands of clones, with around 82% observed a single time. The sequencing here drew on peripheral blood, taken from a patient treated with radiotherapy plus ipilimumab. The source of these receptors is a human donor with non-small cell lung cancer who had stable disease on radiotherapy plus ipilimumab.

The rearrangement links TRBV18 to TRBJ2-1; possible D gene TRBD1, 5 bases. Germline V gene sequence: CDR1 KGHSH, CDR2 LQKENI. Deletions cut 3 bases from V and 7 bases from J, with 10 bases between. This CDR3 has 13 residues. The DNA for the CDR3 is TGTGCCAGCTCACCGGGCAGGGATAATGAGCAGTTCTTC. Protein: CASSPGRDNEQFF.

The chain combines TRBV2 with TRBJ1-4; 7 nucleotides agree with TRBD1. CDR1 is SNHLY and CDR2 is FYNNEI in the germline V gene. The CDR3 has 14 amino acids. Trimming cost V 3 bases and J 7 bases; bases outside gene matches: 5. The CDR3 loop reads CASSDVAGGEKLFF. Here the CDR3 DNA reads TGTGCCAGCAGTGATGTGGCAGGGGGTGAAAAACTGTTTTTT.

The chain uses TRBV30 and TRBJ2-7, with 10 bases identical to TRBD1. Losses at the gene ends were 5 bases for V and 6 bases for J; bases not matched to a gene: 7. The CDR3 consists of 13 residues. CDR1 is GTSNPN and CDR2 is SVGIG in the germline V gene (reference sequence). The CDR3 is CAWADRGFPEQYF. CDR3 sequence (DNA): TGTGCCTGGGCGGACAGGGGGTTTCCCGAGCAGTACTTC.

This chain connects TRBV9 to TRBJ1-1; D remains unclear. CDR1 and CDR2 from the germline V gene are SGDLS and YYNGEE. The CDR3 loop spans 13 amino acids. Trimming removed 5 bases at V and 1 base at J, with 9 bases between. For the CDR3, the DNA is TGTGCCAGCAGTCCCTCTCAGAACACTGAAGCTTTCTTT. Translation: CASSPSQNTEAFF.

A few counts support this clone. The CDR3 spells CASRPQALGNSPLHF. The CDR3 DNA reads as TGTGCCAGCAGACCACAGGCACTGGGGAATTCACCCCTCCACTTT. This chain uses TRBV2 with TRBJ1-6; tentatively, D is TRBD1 (5 bases). The CDR3 runs to 15 residues. V dropped 6 bases and J dropped 7 bases, with 16 bases sitting between them. Germline CDR1 is SNHLY and CDR2 is FYNNEI.

The V and J genes are TRBV19 and TRBJ1-5; tentatively, D is TRBD1 (6 bases). Germline V gene data show CDR1 as LNHDA and CDR2 as SQIVND (reference sequence). V was cut by 3 bases and J by 5 bases, with 17 bases left in between. This CDR3 spans 16 amino acids. The chain's CDR3 is CASSMGGPRRDQPQHF. CDR3 in DNA: TGTGCCAGTAGTATGGGGGGGCCCCGGAGGGATCAGCCCCAGCATTTT.

This chain joins TRBV19 and TRBJ2-7, with 13 nucleotides matching TRBD2. The CDR3 has 15 residues. The J segment lost 7 bases and the V segment lost 5 bases, leaving 8 bases of the junction unmatched. Germline lookup yields CDR1 LNHDA and CDR2 SQIVND (reference sequence). The CDR3 nucleotides read TGTGCCAGTAGTCTAACTAGCGGGGGGGCGAAGGAGCAGTACTTC. This translates into CASSLTSGGAKEQYF.

The chain is built from TRBV7-2 and TRBJ2-3, with 7 bases aligning to TRBD2. V lost 5 bases, J lost 2 bases, and 10 bases stayed unmatched. Germline V gene data show CDR1 as SGHTA and CDR2 as FQGNSA. The CDR3 extends over 16 amino acids. The CDR3 loop reads CASSRDGAGNTDTQYF. The CDR3 DNA sequence: TGTGCCAGCAGCCGGGACGGAGCGGGGAACACAGATACGCAGTATTTT.

V gene TRBV2 combines with J gene TRBJ1-2; TRBD1 matches at 7 bases. This CDR3 is built from 13 residues. Germline CDR1 SNHLY, CDR2 FYNNEI. The V gene end was trimmed by 6 bases and the J gene end by 7 bases; junction bases not matched to a gene: 8. The CDR3 DNA follows: TGTGCCAGCAGGGGGACAGCTGGCGGTGGCTACACCTTC. Its translation: CASRGTAGGGYTF.

The chain has TRBV23-1 and TRBJ2-7, with a possible D match to TRBD2 (5 bases). TRBV23-1 is classed as an ORF, of uncertain function. The CDR3 consists of 13 residues. Trimming stripped 11 bases from V and 7 bases from J, with 21 bases between. The CDR3 loop is CASHLTRGIEQYF. In DNA, the CDR3 is TGCGCCTCACACCTTACACGGGGAATAGAGCAGTACTTC.

The genes are TRBV5-1 and TRBJ2-7, with TRBD2 as a possible D gene (5 bases). Deletions cut 6 bases from V and 0 bases from J, with 10 bases between. CDR3 length: 13 residues. The germline CDR1 and CDR2 sequences are SGHRS and YFSETQ. CDR3 residues: CASTPGNSYEQYF. The CDR3 DNA follows: TGCGCCAGCACACCGGGAAACTCCTACGAGCAGTACTTC.

V and J are TRBV2 and TRBJ1-6, with a tentative D call TRBD1 (5 bases). V dropped 8 bases and J dropped 7 bases, with 9 bases sitting between them. The CDR3 has 12 amino acids. Germline V gene data show CDR1 as SNHLY and CDR2 as FYNNEI. This CDR3 is CASRTQNSPLHF. The CDR3 bases are TGTGCCAGCCGGACACAGAATTCACCCCTCCACTTT.

In DNA form, the CDR3 reads TGTGCCAGCAGCCAGGACAGGGGGACTAACTATGGCTACACCTTC. Encoded protein: CASSQDRGTNYGYTF. The chain employs TRBV11-2 and TRBJ1-2; TRBD1 agrees at 10 bases. V dropped 5 bases and J dropped 0; count of bases not matched to a gene: 3. In germline, CDR1 is SGHAT, CDR2 FQNNGV. The CDR3 contains 15 residues.

V is TRBV5-1 and J is TRBJ1-3; D call uncertain. V lost 2 bases and J lost 0, with 18 bases in between. CDR3 length equals 18 residues. The germline CDR1 and CDR2 sequences are SGHRS and YFSETQ. The chain's CDR3 is CASSLMDGPPSSGNTIYF. For the CDR3, the DNA is TGCGCCAGCAGCTTAATGGACGGTCCCCCTAGCTCTGGAAACACCATATATTTT. The full variable domain, its missing parts supplied by reference TRBV5-1 and TRBJ1-3, is KAGVTQTPRYLIKTRGQQVTLSCSPISGHRSVSWYQQTPGQGLQFLFEYFSETQRNKGNFPGRFSGRQFSNSRSEMNVSTLELGDSALYLCASSLMDGPPSSGNTIYFGEGSWLTVV.

The V call is TRBV10-2, the J call TRBJ2-3; 7 nucleotides align to TRBD1. V gave up 7 bases and J gave up 1 base; unmatched junction bases: 14. The CDR3 has 17 amino acids. Per the germline V gene, CDR1 is WSHSY and CDR2 is SAAADI. The CDR3 DNA is TGCGCCAGCACCCCAGGACAGGCCGGTGTGGGCACAGATACGCAGTATTTT. It translates to CASTPGQAGVGTDTQYF.

V usage is TRBV10-2 and J usage is TRBJ2-7; a weak D match, TRBD1 (6 bases). The germline V gene encodes CDR1 WSHSY and CDR2 SAAADI. Trimming removed 8 bases from V and 3 bases from J, with 11 bases in between. The CDR3 covers 12 residues. As DNA, the CDR3 is TGCGCCAGCGGGACAAGATTCTACGAGCAGTACTTC. Amino acid sequence: CASGTRFYEQYF.

This clone was seen a single time. The chain carries TRBV4-1 and TRBJ2-3, with 11 bases aligning to TRBD2. The CDR3 consists of 16 residues. The ends lost 3 bases at V and 5 bases at J; junction bases unmatched: 7. Germline CDR1 and CDR2: MGHRA and YSYEKL. CDR3 sequence (DNA): TGCGCCAGCAGCCAGGGACTAGCGGAGGGGGTAGATACGCAGTATTTT. Translated, it gives CASSQGLAEGVDTQYF.

The V call is TRBV5-1, the J call TRBJ1-2; 8 nucleotides line up with TRBD1. From germline, CDR1 is SGHRS and CDR2 YFSETQ. The CDR3 covers 14 residues. The V and J ends lost 2 bases and 5 bases, in that order; junction bases with no gene match: 5. DNA of the CDR3: TGCGCCAGCAGCTTCCGGGACAGGATATATGGCTACACCTTC. Residues: CASSFRDRIYGYTF.

The rearrangement links TRBV6-5 to TRBJ2-2, with D unresolved. Germline V gene lookup returns CDR1 MNHEY and CDR2 SVGAGI. Trimming cost V 6 bases and J 7 bases, with 6 bases left between them. The CDR3 runs 11 residues. CDR3: CASRLVGELFF. Written as DNA, the CDR3 is TGTGCCAGCAGGCTGGTCGGGGAGCTGTTTTTT.

The chain is built from TRBV7-8 and TRBJ2-5; D assignment may be TRBD1 or TRBD2 (6 bases each). With 2 bases removed from V and 2 bases from J, the gap between germline ends came to 9 bases. Germline V gene data show CDR1 as SGHVS and CDR2 as FQNEAQ. This CDR3 comprises 14 residues. This CDR3 reads CASSLRGRQETQYF. The CDR3 coding sequence is TGTGCCAGCAGCTTACGGGGGCGGCAAGAGACCCAGTACTTC. Full variable domain (remainder filled in from reference TRBV7-8 and TRBJ2-5): GAGVSQSPRYKVAKRGQDVALRCDPISGHVSLFWYQQALGQGPEFLTYFQNEAQLDKSGLPSDRFFAERPEGSVSTLKIQRTQQEDSAVYLCASSLRGRQETQYFGPGTRLLVL.

The chain has TRBV7-8 and TRBJ2-5; D is undetermined. This CDR3 region has 13 residues. Germline loops: CDR1 SGHVS, CDR2 FQNEAQ. Trimming shortened V by 3 bases and J by 5 bases, and 10 bases separated the two germline ends. The CDR3 here is CASSFLPRETQYF. CDR3 sequence (DNA): TGTGCCAGCAGCTTTCTTCCTCGGGAGACCCAGTACTTC.

This sequence joins TRBV7-3 and TRBJ1-1, with 7 positions matching TRBD1. The trim removed 6 bases at V and 1 base at J, leaving 5 bases unmatched. The CDR3 is made up of 14 amino acids. Germline loops: CDR1 SGHTA, CDR2 FQGTGA. The CDR3 nucleotides are TGTGCCAGCAGGGAACGGACAGGGAACACTGAAGCTTTCTTT. It specifies CASRERTGNTEAFF.

There are a few counts of this clone. The chain carries TRBV30 and TRBJ2-7; D unresolved. The V and J ends lost 0 bases and 6 bases respectively, with 18 bases between them. The CDR3 has 15 amino acids. CDR1 and CDR2 from the germline V gene are GTSNPN and SVGIG (reference sequence). CDR3: CAWSVGQPGVLEQYF. For the CDR3, the DNA is TGTGCCTGGAGTGTCGGCCAGCCTGGGGTTCTCGAGCAGTACTTC.

V gene TRBV7-3 combines with J gene TRBJ2-3; 11 positions agree with TRBD2. Germline CDR1 and CDR2: SGHTA and FQGTGA. The V and J ends lost 4 bases and 4 bases, in that order; junction bases with no gene match: 4. This CDR3 has 15 amino acids. This chain's CDR3 is CASSSSGGPADTQYF. The CDR3 region has the DNA TGTGCCAGCAGCTCTAGCGGGGGGCCCGCAGATACGCAGTATTTT.